Each of the 27 T cell receptor beta chains below was sequenced from the same sample in a study of post-analysis software for immune sequencing data (dated by TCRdb to about 2015). Libraries were made using PCR. The sample was run on an Illumina HiSeq 2500. To reduce PCR and sequencing biases, unique molecular identifiers were built into the TCR beta cDNA libraries. The public sequencing data were trimmed at Q25 with fastp and processed into clonotypes with MiXCR by TCRdb, which kept only in-frame beta chains. Entries that share a CDR3 protein sequence are merged under the most common genes and DNA. The table for this sample lists about 800,000 distinct CDR3 sequences; roughly 29% of them were counted only once. Around 0.56% of the sample lies in the top ten. The investigation overall reported the following: Patients showed significantly higher frequencies than controls for about 5 TRBV segments, among them TRBV5-6, TRBV5-1 and TRBV20-1.

Their cognate antigens are unknown. The sequencing input was blood. The receptor source for this set is a girl aged 5 to 17 with multiple sclerosis.

This clonotype was seen more than once but under ten times. The chain uses TRBV12-3 or TRBV12-4 and TRBJ1-6, with 11 bases that match TRBD1. With V trimmed by 6 bases and J by 3 bases, 7 bases remained unmatched. CDR3 length: 17 amino acids. The CDR3 here is CASSKRTGGIYNSPLHF. CDR3 sequence (DNA): TGTGCCAGCAGCAAAAGGACAGGGGGCATCTATAATTCACCCCTCCACTTT.

This chain uses TRBV7-9 with TRBJ1-1, with 7 bases identical to TRBD1. The V and J ends lost 11 bases and 7 bases, in that order; junction bases with no gene match: 10. Germline V gene sequence: CDR1 SEHNR, CDR2 FQNEAQ (reference sequence). The CDR3 contains 12 residues. As DNA, the CDR3 is TGTGCCGGGAGTCACAGGGGCGGTGAAGCTTTCTTT. Translated, it gives CAGSHRGGEAFF.

About this clonotype: At one of its ends the junction is not consistent with the germline gene, which may arise from a read error. This chain joins TRBV7-7 and TRBJ2-5; the D is unclear. This CDR3 has 15 residues. Per germline, CDR1 SSHAT and CDR2 FNYEAQ (reference sequence). The CDR3 loop reads CASSLGSSSQETQYF. Written as DNA, the CDR3 is TGTGCTAGCAGCTTAGGTTCGTCTAGCCAAGAGACCCAGTACTTC. Complete variable domain (other parts from reference TRBV7-7 and TRBJ2-5): GAGVSQSPRYKVTKRGQDVTLRCDPISSHATLYWYQQALGQGPEFLTYFNYEAQPDKSGLPSDRFSAERPEGSISTLTIQRTEQRDSAMYRCASSLGSSSQETQYFGPGTRLLVL.

The chain carries TRBV11-2 and TRBJ1-5, with 9 nucleotides matching TRBD1. The CDR3 spans 16 residues. The V gene's germline CDR1 is SGHAT and CDR2 FQNNGV. V was clipped by 3 bases and J by 2 bases; unmatched bases: 5. In DNA, the CDR3 is TGTGCCAGCAGCTTGCTCCGGGACAGGGGCAATCAGCCCCAGCATTTT. It encodes CASSLLRDRGNQPQHF.

This clonotype was detected a few times. The DNA for the CDR3 is TGCAGTGCTAAAGCCCCCGGGGCCGCAAACATTCAGTACTTC. Its protein product is CSAKAPGAANIQYF. The chain links TRBV20-1 to TRBJ2-4; either TRBD1 or TRBD2 may fit D (5 bases each). Germline V gene sequence: CDR1 DFQATT, CDR2 SNEGSKA (reference sequence). The CDR3 length is 14 residues. Trimming shortened V by 4 bases and J by 6 bases, and 16 bases separated the two germline ends.

The chain recombines TRBV6-1 with TRBJ1-1, with TRBD1 matching 8 bases. The CDR3 extends over 15 amino acids. Germline V gene data show CDR1 as MNHNS and CDR2 as SASEGT. The ends lost 5 bases at V and 3 bases at J; junction bases unmatched: 8. This CDR3 is CASSTWDRRDTEAFF. The CDR3 DNA reads as TGTGCCAGCAGTACCTGGGACAGGAGGGACACTGAAGCTTTCTTT.

This sequence joins TRBV7-8 and TRBJ1-1, with TRBD1 identical over 8 bases. CDR3 length: 14 residues. The ends lost 5 bases at V and 6 bases at J; junction bases unmatched: 8. CDR1 is SGHVS and CDR2 is FQNEAQ in the germline V gene. The CDR3 DNA sequence: TGTGCCAGCAGCACACCGACAGGGGAAGCTGAAGCTTTCTTT. This sequence encodes CASSTPTGEAEAFF. Full variable domain (outside the CDR3, taken from reference TRBV7-8 and TRBJ1-1): GAGVSQSPRYKVAKRGQDVALRCDPISGHVSLFWYQQALGQGPEFLTYFQNEAQLDKSGLPSDRFFAERPEGSVSTLKIQRTQQEDSAVYLCASSTPTGEAEAFFGQGTRLTVV.

This clonotype was seen only a few times. V gene TRBV5-1 combines with J gene TRBJ2-1; tentatively, D is TRBD2 (6 bases). CDR1 is SGHRS, CDR2 YFSETQ, per germline. V was cut by 4 bases and J by 0 bases, with 17 bases left in between. This CDR3 has 17 amino acids. CDR3 sequence (DNA): TGCGCCAGCAGCCCGCAAGTTAGCGGAAGCTCCTACAATGAGCAGTTCTTC. It codes for CASSPQVSGSSYNEQFF.

Here the CDR3 DNA reads TGCAGTGCTAGTCCGCTAGCGGGAGCAGATACGCAGTATTTT. The encoded protein is CSASPLAGADTQYF. This rearrangement joins TRBV20-1 to TRBJ2-3, with 10 bases matching TRBD2. CDR1 and CDR2 from the germline V gene are DFQATT and SNEGSKA (reference sequence). V was pared by 3 bases and J by 4 bases, with 4 bases of the junction left unmatched. CDR3 length: 14 amino acids.

A few counts support this clonotype. J is TRBJ2-7 and V is TRBV5-1, with no clear D. V was cut by 2 bases and J by 5 bases, with 8 bases left in between. This CDR3 comprises 12 residues. CDR1 and CDR2 (germline): SGHRS, YFSETQ. The CDR3 region has the DNA TGCGCCAGCAGCTTCGGACCCGACGAGCAGTACTTC. This gives the protein CASSFGPDEQYF.

The chain employs TRBV20-1 and TRBJ2-7; 10 nucleotides line up with TRBD2. From germline, CDR1 is DFQATT and CDR2 SNEGSKA (reference sequence). The CDR3 has 15 residues. Unmatched junction bases numbered 13, after V lost 4 bases and J lost 7 bases. DNA for the CDR3: TGCAGTGCTATACCGCTAGCGGGAGCATTCCATGAGCAGTACTTC. This gives the protein CSAIPLAGAFHEQYF.

V and J are TRBV5-1 and TRBJ1-2; 9 positions agree with TRBD1. V dropped 3 bases and J dropped 4; count of bases not matched to a gene: 7. The CDR3 totals 15 residues. The germline gives CDR1 SGHRS, CDR2 YFSETQ. CDR3 bases: TGCGCCAGCAGCTGGACTGGACAGGGGACCTATGGCTACACCTTC. It yields the protein CASSWTGQGTYGYTF.

The table lists this clonotype with a few counts. The chain carries TRBV6-2 or TRBV6-3 and TRBJ2-7; D remains ambiguous. V gave up 1 base and J gave up 1 base, with 5 bases separating them. The length of the CDR3 is 13 residues. Germline CDR1 MNHEY, CDR2 SVGEGT. CDR3 coding DNA: TGTGCCAGCAGTTACTGGGGATCCTACGAGCAGTACTTC. Its translation is CASSYWGSYEQYF.

In regard to this clonotype: Being one base from a much bigger clone, this may be a read error. The chain has TRBV10-3 and TRBJ2-7, with D uncertain. The ends were cut back, 5 bases at V and 3 bases at J, with 14 bases in the middle. Germline-derived CDR1 and CDR2 are ENHRY and SYGVKD. This CDR3 has 14 residues. In DNA, the CDR3 is TGTGCCATCAGTAAATTCTTAGGCGGCTACGAGCAGTACTTC. Amino acid sequence: CAISKFLGGYEQYF.

The CDR3 sequence: CASSATQGYGYTF. Here the CDR3 DNA reads TGCGCCAGCAGCGCCACACAGGGGTATGGCTACACCTTC. This chain uses TRBV5-1 with TRBJ1-2; the match to TRBD1 covers 7 bases. This CDR3 has 13 amino acids. J was trimmed by 5 bases and V by 4 bases; bases with no gene match: 5. CDR1 is SGHRS and CDR2 is YFSETQ in the germline V gene.

This clonotype showed up just a few times. V gene TRBV20-1 combines with J gene TRBJ1-2; TRBD1 is a possible D gene (5 bases). The CDR3 spans 13 residues. CDR1 is DFQATT and CDR2 is SNEGSKA in the germline V gene (reference sequence). With 4 bases removed from V and 3 bases from J, the gap between germline ends came to 12 bases. The CDR3 bases are TGCAGTGCTACCCGACAGTTGGACTATGGCTACACCTTC. Encoded protein: CSATRQLDYGYTF.

About this clonotype: The junction shows a germline mismatch at one end, possibly a read error. This chain connects TRBV27 to TRBJ2-5; D might be TRBD1 or TRBD2, each matching 6 bases. CDR3 length: 15 residues. Looked up from germline, CDR1 is MNHEY and CDR2 is SMNVEV (reference sequence). CDR3 sequence reads: CVSSLSRGQGETQYF. The DNA for the CDR3 is TGTGTCAGCAGTTTATCACGGGGGCAGGGAGAGACCCAGTACTTC.

This chain uses TRBV7-2 with TRBJ2-7, with a possible D match to TRBD2 (6 bases). This CDR3 has 16 amino acids. V lost 3 bases, J lost 7 bases, and 22 bases lay in between. The V gene's germline CDR1 is SGHTA and CDR2 FQGNSA. The CDR3 spells CASSLWPESGYNEQYF. The CDR3 bases are TGTGCCAGCAGCTTGTGGCCGGAAAGCGGGTACAATGAGCAGTACTTC.

In DNA, the CDR3 is TGCGCCAGCAGCTCAGGGGTTGGGAACTCTGGGGCCAACGTCCTGACTTTC. Residues: CASSSGVGNSGANVLTF. The chain couples TRBV5-1 to TRBJ2-6, with D possibly TRBD1 on 6 matching bases. V was shortened by 3 bases and J by 0 bases, with 13 bases between the two germline ends. The germline V gene encodes CDR1 SGHRS and CDR2 YFSETQ. The CDR3 is made up of 17 amino acids.

This clonotype was seen many times. This chain links TRBV29-1 with TRBJ2-7; TRBD2 matches 7 bases. CDR3 length: 13 amino acids. V was clipped by 4 bases and J by 0 bases; unmatched bases: 3. CDR1 is SQVTM and CDR2 is ANQGSEA in the germline V gene. The CDR3 DNA sequence: TGCAGCGTTGTTCTAGCGGCCTCCTACGAGCAGTACTTC. Protein product: CSVVLAASYEQYF.

V is TRBV14 and J is TRBJ1-2; D call uncertain. Trimming removed 0 bases from V and 4 bases from J, with 15 bases in between. The CDR3 loop spans 16 amino acids. Germline V gene sequence: CDR1 SGHDN, CDR2 FVKESK. The CDR3 here is CASSQEPDARTYGYTF. In nucleotides, the CDR3 is TGTGCCAGCAGCCAAGAACCAGATGCTAGGACCTATGGCTACACCTTC.

The V gene is TRBV5-1, the J gene TRBJ2-1; tentative D call: TRBD2 (5 bases). The CDR3 is 14 residues long. The V end was cut by 4 bases, the J end by 7 bases, with 15 bases between. Germline lookup yields CDR1 SGHRS and CDR2 YFSETQ. The CDR3 nucleotides read TGCGCCAGCAGCCAAGGCCCCGGCGGGAATGAGCAGTTCTTC. Translating gives CASSQGPGGNEQFF. The full variable domain, rest sourced from reference TRBV5-1 and TRBJ2-1, is KAGVTQTPRYLIKTRGQQVTLSCSPISGHRSVSWYQQTPGQGLQFLFEYFSETQRNKGNFPGRFSGRQFSNSRSEMNVSTLELGDSALYLCASSQGPGGNEQFFGPGTRLTVL.

This chain connects TRBV7-8 to TRBJ1-5; D uncertain. The V gene lost 5 bases and the J gene lost 4 bases, with 12 bases spanning the gap. Germline loops: CDR1 SGHVS, CDR2 FQNEAQ. The length of the CDR3 is 14 residues. In DNA, the CDR3 is TGTGCCAGCAGCCTCGAGCGGATTAATCAGCCCCAGCATTTT. Amino acids: CASSLERINQPQHF.

The chain has TRBV7-9 and TRBJ2-3; the D is unclear. V lost 0 bases to trimming and J lost 2 bases, with 6 bases between them. Germline V gives CDR1 SEHNR, CDR2 FQNEAQ (reference sequence). This CDR3 has 14 residues. CDR3 DNA: TGTGCCAGCAGCTTAGCTTCGGACACAGATACGCAGTATTTT. Its protein product is CASSLASDTDTQYF.

This chain connects TRBV2 to TRBJ2-7; D perhaps matches TRBD1 (6 bases). The CDR3 is 15 amino acids. Trimming left V 7 bases short and J 0 bases short, with 16 bases between. The germline V gene has CDR1 SNHLY and CDR2 FYNNEI. The CDR3, as DNA: TGTGCCAGCATCCACAGGGCCCGGGGCTCCTACGAGCAGTACTTC. It translates to CASIHRARGSYEQYF.

The chain joins TRBV20-1 to TRBJ2-7; the match to TRBD1 covers 7 bases. The CDR3 runs 15 residues. Germline V gene lookup returns CDR1 DFQATT and CDR2 SNEGSKA (reference sequence). V lost 0 bases, J lost 2 bases, and 7 bases stayed unmatched. The DNA for the CDR3 is TGCAGTGCTAGAGATCCGGGACAGCTACCCTACGAGCAGTACTTC. It yields the protein CSARDPGQLPYEQYF.

The rearrangement links TRBV7-2 to TRBJ2-6; 8 nucleotides agree with TRBD1. Germline loops: CDR1 SGHTA, CDR2 FQGNSA. CDR3 size: 16 residues. V lost 7 bases to trimming and J lost 0 bases; unmatched junction nucleotides: 5. CDR3 loop: CASNEDRASGANVLTF. In DNA form, the CDR3 reads TGTGCCAGCAACGAGGACAGGGCCTCTGGGGCCAACGTCCTGACTTTC.